What follows describes a single T cell receptor (beta chain). Its antigen remains unknown. One junction end does not reproduce the germline sequence, and a read error may be involved. 13 Jbeta primers and 60 Vbeta primers were used for the PCR. Assay used: immunoSEQ multiplex PCR; TCRdb lists only in-frame clones, some missing. Here the sample spans about 190,000 clones, 80% to 90% being singletons. This specimen belongs to a study of cytomegalovirus exposure and HLA in healthy donors. General study points: Later work found that TCR association rates differed between HLA loci; DRB1 had the most and HLA-C the fewest. A missense variant in DCLRE1C was later tied to TCR beta V- and J-gene trimming. Most CMV-associated TCR beta chains were later found to appear HLA-restricted.

Those who donated were healthy bone marrow donors. The germline V gene encodes CDR1 MDHEN and CDR2 SYDVKM. CDR3 length equals 15 residues. The clonotype comes from a man aged 30-40 years in good health and CMV-seronegative. Material: PBMCs. V usage is TRBV28 and J usage is TRBJ2-1; 7 bases match TRBD1. The CDR3 DNA follows: TGTGCCAGCAGTTTCGCGGACAGGAAATACAATGAGCAATTCTTC. Its translation is CASSFADRKYNEQFF. The full variable domain, completed using reference TRBV28 and TRBJ2-1, is DVKVTQSSRYLVKRTGEKVFLECVQDMDHENMFWYRQDPGLGLRLIYFSYDVKMKEKGDIPEGYSVSREKKERFSLILESASTNQTSMYLCASSFADRKYNEQFFGPGTRLTVL.